This TCR beta chain was profiled in a study of cytomegalovirus exposure and HLA in healthy donors. Remarks on this clone: The antigen is unknown.

Study results and caveats: High specificity and sensitivity for cytomegalovirus status were reported for the classifier.

The study ran its PCR with 60 Vbeta and 13 Jbeta primers. Assay: immunoSEQ multiplex PCR; the TCRdb copy retains only in-frame clones and omits some. The table includes 100,000 to 120,000 clones, roughly four fifths detected once. Germline assignment: CDR1 MDHEN and CDR2 SYDVKM. The CDR3 runs 16 residues. V was pared by 6 bases and J by 0 bases, with 17 bases between. The TCR originated in a woman under 30 in good health and CMV-seronegative. The chain has TRBV28 and TRBJ2-5, with D possibly matching TRBD2 (6 bases). Sequenced input: PBMCs. CDR3 nucleotides: TGTGCCAGCAGCCATCGGGGAGGACGGGACCAAGAGACCCAGTACTTC. Its protein is CASSHRGGRDQETQYF.